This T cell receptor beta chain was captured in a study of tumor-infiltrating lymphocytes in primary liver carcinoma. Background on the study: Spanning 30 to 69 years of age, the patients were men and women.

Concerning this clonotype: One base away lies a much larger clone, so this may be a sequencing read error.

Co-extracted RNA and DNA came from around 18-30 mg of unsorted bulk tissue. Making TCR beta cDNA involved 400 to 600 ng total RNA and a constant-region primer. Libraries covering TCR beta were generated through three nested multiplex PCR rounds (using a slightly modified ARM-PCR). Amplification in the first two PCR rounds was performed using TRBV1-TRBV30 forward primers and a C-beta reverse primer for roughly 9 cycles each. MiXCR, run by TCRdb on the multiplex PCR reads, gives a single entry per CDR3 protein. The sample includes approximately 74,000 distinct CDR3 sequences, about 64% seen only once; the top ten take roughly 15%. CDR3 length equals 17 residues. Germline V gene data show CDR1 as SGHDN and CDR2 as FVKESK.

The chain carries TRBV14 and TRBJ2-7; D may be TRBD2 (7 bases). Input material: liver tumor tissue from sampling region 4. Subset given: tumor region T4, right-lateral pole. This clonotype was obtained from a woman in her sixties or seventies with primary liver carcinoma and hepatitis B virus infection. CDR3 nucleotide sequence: TGTGCCAGCAGCCATTTCGCGGGGGCTGGTCGCCTCTACGACCAGTACTTC. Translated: CASSHFAGAGRLYDQYF.